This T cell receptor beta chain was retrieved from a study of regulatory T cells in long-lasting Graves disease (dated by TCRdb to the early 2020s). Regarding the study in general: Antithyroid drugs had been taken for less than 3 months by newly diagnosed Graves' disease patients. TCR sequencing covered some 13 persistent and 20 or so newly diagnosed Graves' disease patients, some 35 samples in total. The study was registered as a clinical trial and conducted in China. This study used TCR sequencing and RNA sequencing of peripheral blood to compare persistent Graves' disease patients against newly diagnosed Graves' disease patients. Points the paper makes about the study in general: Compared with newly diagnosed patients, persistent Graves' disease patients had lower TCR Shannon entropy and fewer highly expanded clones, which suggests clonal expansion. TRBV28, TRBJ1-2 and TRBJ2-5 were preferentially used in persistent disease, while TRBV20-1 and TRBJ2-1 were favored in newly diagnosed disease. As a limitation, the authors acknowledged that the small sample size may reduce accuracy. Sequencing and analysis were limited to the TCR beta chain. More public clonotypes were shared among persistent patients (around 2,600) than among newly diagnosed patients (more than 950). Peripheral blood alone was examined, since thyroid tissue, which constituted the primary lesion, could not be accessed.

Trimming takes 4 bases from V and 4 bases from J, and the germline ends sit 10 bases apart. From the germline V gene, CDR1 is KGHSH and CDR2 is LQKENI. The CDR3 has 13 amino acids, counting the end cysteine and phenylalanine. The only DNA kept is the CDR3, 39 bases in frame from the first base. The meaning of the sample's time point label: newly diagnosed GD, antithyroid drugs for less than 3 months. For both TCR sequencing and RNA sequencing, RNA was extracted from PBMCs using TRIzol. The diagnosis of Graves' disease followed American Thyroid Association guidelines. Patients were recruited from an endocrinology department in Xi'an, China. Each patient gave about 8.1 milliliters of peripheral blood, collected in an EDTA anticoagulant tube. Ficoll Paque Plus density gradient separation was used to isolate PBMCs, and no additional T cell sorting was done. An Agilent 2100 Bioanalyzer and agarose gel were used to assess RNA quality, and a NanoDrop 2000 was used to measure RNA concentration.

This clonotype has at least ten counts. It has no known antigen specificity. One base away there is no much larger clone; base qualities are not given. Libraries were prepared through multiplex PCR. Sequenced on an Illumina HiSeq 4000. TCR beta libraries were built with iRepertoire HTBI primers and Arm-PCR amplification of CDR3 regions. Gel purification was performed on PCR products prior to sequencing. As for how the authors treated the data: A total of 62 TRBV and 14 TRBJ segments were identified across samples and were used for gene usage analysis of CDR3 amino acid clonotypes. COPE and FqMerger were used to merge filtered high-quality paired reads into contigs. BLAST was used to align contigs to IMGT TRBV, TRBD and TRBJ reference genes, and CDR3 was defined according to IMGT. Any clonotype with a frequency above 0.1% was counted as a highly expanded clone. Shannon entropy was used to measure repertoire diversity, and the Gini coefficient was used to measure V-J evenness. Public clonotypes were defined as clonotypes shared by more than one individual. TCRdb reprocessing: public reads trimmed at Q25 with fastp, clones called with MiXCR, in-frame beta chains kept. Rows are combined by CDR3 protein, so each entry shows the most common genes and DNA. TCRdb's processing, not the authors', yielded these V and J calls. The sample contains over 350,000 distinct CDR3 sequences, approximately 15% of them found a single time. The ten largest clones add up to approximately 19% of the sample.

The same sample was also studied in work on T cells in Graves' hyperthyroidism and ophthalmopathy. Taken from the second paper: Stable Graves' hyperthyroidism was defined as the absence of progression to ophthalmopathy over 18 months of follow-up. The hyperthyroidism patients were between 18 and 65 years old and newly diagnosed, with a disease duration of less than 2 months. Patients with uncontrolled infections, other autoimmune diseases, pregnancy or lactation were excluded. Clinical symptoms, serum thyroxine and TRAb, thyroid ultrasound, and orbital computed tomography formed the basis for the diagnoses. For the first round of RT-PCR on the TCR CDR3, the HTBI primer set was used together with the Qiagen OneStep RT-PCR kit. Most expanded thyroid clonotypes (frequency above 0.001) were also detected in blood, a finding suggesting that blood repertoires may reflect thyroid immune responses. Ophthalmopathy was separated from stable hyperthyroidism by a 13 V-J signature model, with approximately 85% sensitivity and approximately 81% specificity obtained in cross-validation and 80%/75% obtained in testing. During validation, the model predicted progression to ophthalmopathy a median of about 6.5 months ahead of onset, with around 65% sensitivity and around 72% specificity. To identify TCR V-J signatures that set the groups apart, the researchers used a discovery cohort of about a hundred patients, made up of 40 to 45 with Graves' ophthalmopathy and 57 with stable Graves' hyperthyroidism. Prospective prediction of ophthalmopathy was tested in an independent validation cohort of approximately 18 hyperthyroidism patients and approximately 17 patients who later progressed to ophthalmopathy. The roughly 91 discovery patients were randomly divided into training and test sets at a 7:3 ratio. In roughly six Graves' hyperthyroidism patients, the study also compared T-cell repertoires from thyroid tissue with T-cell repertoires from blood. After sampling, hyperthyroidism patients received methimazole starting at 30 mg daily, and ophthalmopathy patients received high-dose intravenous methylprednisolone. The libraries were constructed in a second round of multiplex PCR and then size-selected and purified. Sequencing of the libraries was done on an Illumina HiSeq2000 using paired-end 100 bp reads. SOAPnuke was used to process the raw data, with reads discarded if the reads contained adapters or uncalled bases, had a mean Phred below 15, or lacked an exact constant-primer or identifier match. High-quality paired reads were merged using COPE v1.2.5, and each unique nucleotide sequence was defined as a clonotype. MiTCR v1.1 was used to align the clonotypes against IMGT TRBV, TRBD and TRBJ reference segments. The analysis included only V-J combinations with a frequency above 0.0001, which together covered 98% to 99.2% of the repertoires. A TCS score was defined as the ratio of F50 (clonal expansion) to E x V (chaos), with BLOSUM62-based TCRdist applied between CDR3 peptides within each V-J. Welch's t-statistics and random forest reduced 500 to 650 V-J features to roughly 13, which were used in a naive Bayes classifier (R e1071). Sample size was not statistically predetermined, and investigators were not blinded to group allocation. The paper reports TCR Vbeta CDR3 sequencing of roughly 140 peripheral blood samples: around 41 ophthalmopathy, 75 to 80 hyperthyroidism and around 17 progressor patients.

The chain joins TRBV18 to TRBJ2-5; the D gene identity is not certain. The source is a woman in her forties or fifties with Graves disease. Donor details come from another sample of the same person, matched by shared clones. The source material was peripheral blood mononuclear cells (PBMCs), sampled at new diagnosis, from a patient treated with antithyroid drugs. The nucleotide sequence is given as TGTGCCAGCTCACGATCTACCGGAGAGACCCAGTACTTC. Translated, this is CASSRSTGETQYF. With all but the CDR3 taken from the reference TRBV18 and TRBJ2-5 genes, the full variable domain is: NAGVMQNPRHLVRRRGQEARLRCSPMKGHSHVYWYRQLPEEGLKFMVYLQKENIIDESGMPKERFSAEFPKEGPSILRIQQVVRGDSAAYFCASSRSTGETQYFGPGTRLLVL.